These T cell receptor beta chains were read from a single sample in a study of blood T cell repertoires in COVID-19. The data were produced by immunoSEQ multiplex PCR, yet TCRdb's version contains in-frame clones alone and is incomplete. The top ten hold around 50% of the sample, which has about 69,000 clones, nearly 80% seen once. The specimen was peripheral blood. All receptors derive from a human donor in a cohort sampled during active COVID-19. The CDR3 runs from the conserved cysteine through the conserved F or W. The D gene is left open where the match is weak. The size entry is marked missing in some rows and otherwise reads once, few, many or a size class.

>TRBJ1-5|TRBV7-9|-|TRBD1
CASSRQGGSGNQPQHF
TGTGCCAGCAGCCGACAGGGGGGCTCGGGCAATCAGCCCCAGCATTTT
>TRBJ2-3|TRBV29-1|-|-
CSAALADTQYF
TGCAGCGCCGCACTAGCAGATACGCAGTATTTT
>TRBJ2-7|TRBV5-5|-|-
CASSLDRKREQYF
TGTGCCAGCAGCTTGGATAGGAAGCGGGAGCAGTACTTC
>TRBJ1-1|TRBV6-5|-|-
CASSYYQGGAEAFF
TGTGCCAGCAGTTACTATCAGGGAGGAGCTGAAGCTTTCTTT
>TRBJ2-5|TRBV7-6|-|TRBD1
CASSSDRGYSLETQYF
TGTGCCAGCAGCTCGGACAGGGGCTATAGTTTGGAGACCCAGTACTTC
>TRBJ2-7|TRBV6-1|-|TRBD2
CASSEPAGGPYEQYF
TGTGCCAGCAGTGAGCCAGCGGGAGGGCCCTACGAGCAGTACTTC
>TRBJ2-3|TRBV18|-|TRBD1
CASSPPGQDGTDTQYF
TGTGCCAGCTCACCACCGGGACAGGACGGCACAGATACGCAGTATTTT
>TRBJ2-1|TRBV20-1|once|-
CSASMQRPSYNEQFF
TGCAGTGCTAGTATGCAGCGTCCCTCCTACAATGAGCAGTTCTTC
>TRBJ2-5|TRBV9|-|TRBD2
CASSVAGTIQETQYF
TGTGCCAGCAGCGTAGCGGGGACTATACAAGAGACCCAGTACTTC
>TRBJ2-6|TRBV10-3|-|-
CAITRSSGANVLTF
TGTGCCATTACACGGAGCTCTGGGGCCAACGTCCTGACTTTC
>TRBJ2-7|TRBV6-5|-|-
CASTPMAGWEQYF
TGTGCCAGCACCCCAATGGCAGGGTGGGAGCAGTACTTC
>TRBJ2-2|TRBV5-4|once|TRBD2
CASSVQTSGISTGELFF
TGTGCCAGCAGCGTCCAGACTAGCGGGATTTCAACCGGGGAGCTGTTTTTT
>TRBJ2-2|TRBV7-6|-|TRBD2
CASSLTSGGTGELFF
TGTGCCAGCAGCTTGACTAGCGGGGGGACCGGGGAGCTGTTTTTT
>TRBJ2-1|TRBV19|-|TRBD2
CASSIFLAGGLNEQFF
TGTGCCAGTAGTATCTTCCTAGCGGGAGGGCTTAATGAGCAGTTCTTC
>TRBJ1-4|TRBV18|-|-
CASLRSTNEKLFF
TGTGCCAGCTTGAGATCGACTAATGAAAAACTGTTTTTT
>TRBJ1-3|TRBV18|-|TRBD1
CASSPPPDRDWGNTIYF
TGTGCCAGCTCACCACCCCCCGACAGGGACTGGGGAAACACCATATATTTT
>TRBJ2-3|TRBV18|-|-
CASSDQDADTQYF
TGTGCCAGTTCAGACCAGGATGCAGATACGCAGTATTTT
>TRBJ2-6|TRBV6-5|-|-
CASSHRVSGANVLTF
TGTGCCAGCAGCCACAGGGTTTCTGGGGCCAACGTCCTGACTTTC
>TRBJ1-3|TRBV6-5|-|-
CASSYSGGRSTIYF
TGTGCCAGCAGTTACTCAGGAGGGAGGAGCACCATATATTTT
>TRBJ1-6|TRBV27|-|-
CASSPLSGGSPLHF
TGTGCCAGCAGTCCCTTATCGGGTGGATCACCCCTCCACTTT
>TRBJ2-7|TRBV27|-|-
CASSLPGGRFYEQYF
TGTGCCAGCAGTTTGCCCGGGGGTCGCTTTTACGAGCAGTACTTC
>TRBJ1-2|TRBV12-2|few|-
CASRPRPGQGNYGYTF
TGTGCAAGTCGCCCGCGACCTGGACAGGGTAACTATGGCTACACCTTC
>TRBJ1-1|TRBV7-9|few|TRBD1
CASSLQGAAEAFF
TGTGCCAGCAGCCTACAGGGGGCAGCTGAAGCTTTCTTT
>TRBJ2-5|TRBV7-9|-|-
CASSSGTHSYF
TGTGCCAGCAGCTCCGGGACACACTCCTACTTC
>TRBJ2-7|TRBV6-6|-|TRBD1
CASSYGTGQYF
TGTGCCAGCAGTTACGGGACAGGGCAGTACTTC
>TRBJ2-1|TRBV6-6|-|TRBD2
CASSYPIAGGNEQFF
TGTGCCAGCAGTTACCCCATCGCGGGAGGAAATGAGCAGTTCTTC
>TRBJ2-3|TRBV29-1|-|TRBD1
CSADSTGVRDTQYF
TGCAGCGCCGATTCGACAGGGGTGAGAGATACGCAGTATTTT
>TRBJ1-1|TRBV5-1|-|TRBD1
CASSWTGSTEAFF
TGCGCCAGCAGCTGGACAGGGAGCACTGAAGCTTTCTTT
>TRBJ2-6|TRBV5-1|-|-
CASRSGTGSSGANVLTF
TGCGCCAGCAGATCCGGGACTGGGAGCTCTGGGGCCAACGTCCTGACTTTC
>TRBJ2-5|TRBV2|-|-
CASSSSWGPETQYF
TGTGCCAGCAGCTCTAGTTGGGGGCCGGAGACCCAGTACTTC
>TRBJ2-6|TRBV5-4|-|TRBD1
CASSVRDRGSSGANVLTF
TGTGCCAGCAGCGTGAGGGACAGGGGAAGCTCTGGGGCCAACGTCCTGACTTTC
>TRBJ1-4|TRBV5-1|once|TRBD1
CASSPTGTGYEKLFF
TGCGCCAGCAGCCCGACCGGGACAGGGTATGAAAAACTGTTTTTT
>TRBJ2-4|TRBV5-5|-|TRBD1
CASTLTLTGGNIQYF
TGTGCCAGCACCCTCACCCTGACAGGGGGAAACATTCAGTACTTC
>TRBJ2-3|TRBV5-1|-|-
CASSLNPGTDTQYF
TGCGCCAGCAGCTTGAACCCCGGTACAGATACGCAGTATTTT
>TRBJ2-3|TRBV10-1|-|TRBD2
CASSEGSGSLDTQYF
TGCGCCAGCAGTGAGGGGAGCGGGAGTCTAGATACGCAGTATTTT
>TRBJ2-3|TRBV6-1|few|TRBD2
CASSAGFGSGGFTDTQYF
TGTGCCAGCAGTGCTGGGTTCGGGTCGGGAGGGTTTACAGATACGCAGTATTTT
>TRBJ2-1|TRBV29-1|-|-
CSALVQGGNEQFF
TGCAGCGCCCTGGTGCAGGGTGGCAATGAGCAGTTCTTC
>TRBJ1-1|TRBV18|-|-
CASSPGKDTEAFF
TGTGCCAGCTCACCCGGGAAAGACACTGAAGCTTTCTTT
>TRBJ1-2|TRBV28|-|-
CASSKEGANYGYTF
TGTGCCAGCAGTAAAGAGGGAGCTAACTATGGCTACACCTTC
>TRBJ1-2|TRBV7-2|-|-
CASSFRPQTGGYTF
TGTGCCAGCAGCTTCCGACCTCAGACGGGTGGCTACACCTTC
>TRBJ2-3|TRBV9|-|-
CASSSRAGSDTQYF
TGTGCCAGCAGCTCCCGGGCAGGGTCAGATACGCAGTATTTT
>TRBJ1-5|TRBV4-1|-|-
CASSLPTGLGFNQPQHF
TGCGCCAGCAGCCTCCCAACAGGGCTCGGGTTTAATCAGCCCCAGCATTTT
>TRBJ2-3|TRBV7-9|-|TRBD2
CASSLTGGNTDTQYF
TGTGCCAGCAGCTTAACGGGGGGAAACACAGATACGCAGTATTTT
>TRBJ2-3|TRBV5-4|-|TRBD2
CASSATSGSTDTQYF
TGTGCCAGCAGCGCGACTAGCGGGAGCACAGATACGCAGTATTTT
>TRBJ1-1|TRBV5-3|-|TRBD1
CARSPSQGVF
TGTGCCAGAAGCCCGAGTCAGGGGGTATTT
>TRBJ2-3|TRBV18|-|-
CASSPLADTQYF
TGTGCCAGCTCACCTCTAGCGGATACGCAGTATTTT
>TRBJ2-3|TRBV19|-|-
CASSIGSTDTQYF
TGTGCCAGTAGTATCGGGAGCACAGATACGCAGTATTTT
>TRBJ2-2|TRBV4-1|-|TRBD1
CASSFGQGRHTGELFF
TGCGCCAGCAGCTTTGGACAGGGGAGGCACACCGGGGAGCTGTTTTTT
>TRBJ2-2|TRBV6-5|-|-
CASSRQGRGTGELFF
TGTGCCAGCAGCAGACAGGGGAGGGGCACCGGGGAGCTGTTTTTT
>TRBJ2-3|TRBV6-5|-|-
CASSYPDTQYF
TGTGCCAGCAGTTACCCGGATACGCAGTATTTT
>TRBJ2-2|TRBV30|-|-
CAWVNTGELFF
TGTGCCTGGGTAAACACCGGGGAGCTGTTTTTT
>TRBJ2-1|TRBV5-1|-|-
CASSLGQIPYNEQFF
TGCGCCAGCAGCTTGGGCCAGATACCCTACAATGAGCAGTTCTTC
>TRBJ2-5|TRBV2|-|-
CASKEGGETQYF
TGTGCCAGCAAAGAAGGAGGGGAGACCCAGTACTTC
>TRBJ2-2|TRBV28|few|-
CASSSGQFTDTGELFF
TGTGCCAGCAGTTCTGGACAGTTTACCGACACCGGGGAGCTGTTTTTT
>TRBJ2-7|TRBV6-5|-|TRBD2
CASSSSLSGGTYEQYF
TGTGCCAGCAGTTCCTCACTTAGCGGGGGGACCTACGAGCAGTACTTC
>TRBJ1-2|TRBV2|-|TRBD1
CASSATGDGYTF
TGTGCCAGCAGCGCAACAGGGGATGGCTACACCTTC
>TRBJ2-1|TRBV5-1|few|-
CASSLAELALGGEQFF
TGCGCCAGCAGCTTGGCCGAGCTAGCGTTAGGTGGTGAGCAGTTCTTC
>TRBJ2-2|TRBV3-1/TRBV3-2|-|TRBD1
CASSQWDRNTGELFF
TGTGCCAGCAGCCAATGGGACAGGAACACCGGGGAGCTGTTTTTT
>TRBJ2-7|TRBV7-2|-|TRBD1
CASSSPGTGYEQYF
TGTGCCAGCAGCTCCCCGGGGACAGGGTACGAGCAGTACTTC